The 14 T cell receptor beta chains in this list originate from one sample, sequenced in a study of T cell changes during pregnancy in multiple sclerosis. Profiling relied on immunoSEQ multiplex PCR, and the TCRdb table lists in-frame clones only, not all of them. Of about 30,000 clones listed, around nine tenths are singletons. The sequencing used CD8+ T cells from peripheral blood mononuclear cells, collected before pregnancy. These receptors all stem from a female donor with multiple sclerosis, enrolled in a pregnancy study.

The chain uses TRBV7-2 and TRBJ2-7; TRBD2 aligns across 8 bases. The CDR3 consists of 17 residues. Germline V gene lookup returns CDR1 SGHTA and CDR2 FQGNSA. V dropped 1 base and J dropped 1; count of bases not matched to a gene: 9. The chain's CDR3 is CASSLVNREGLSYEQYF. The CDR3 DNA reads TGTGCCAGCAGCTTAGTCAACCGGGAGGGACTATCCTACGAGCAGTACTTC.

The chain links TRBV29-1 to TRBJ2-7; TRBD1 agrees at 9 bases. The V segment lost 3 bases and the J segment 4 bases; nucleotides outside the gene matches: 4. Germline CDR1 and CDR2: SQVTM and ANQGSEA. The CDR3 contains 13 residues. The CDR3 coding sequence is TGCAGCGTTGATGGGACAGGGCTGTACGAGCAGTACTTC. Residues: CSVDGTGLYEQYF.

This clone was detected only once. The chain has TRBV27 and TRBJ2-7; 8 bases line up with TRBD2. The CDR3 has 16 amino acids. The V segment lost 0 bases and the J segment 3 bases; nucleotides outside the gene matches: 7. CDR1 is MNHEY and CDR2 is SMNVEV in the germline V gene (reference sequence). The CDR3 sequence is CASSLSPGLGLYEQYF. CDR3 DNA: TGTGCCAGCAGTTTATCCCCGGGACTAGGACTCTACGAGCAGTACTTC.

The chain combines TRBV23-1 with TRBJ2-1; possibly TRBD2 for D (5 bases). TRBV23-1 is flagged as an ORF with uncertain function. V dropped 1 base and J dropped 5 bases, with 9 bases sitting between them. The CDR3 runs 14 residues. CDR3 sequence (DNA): TGCGCCAGCAGTCAATTCGGGGTGGACAATGAGCAGTTCTTC. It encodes CASSQFGVDNEQFF.

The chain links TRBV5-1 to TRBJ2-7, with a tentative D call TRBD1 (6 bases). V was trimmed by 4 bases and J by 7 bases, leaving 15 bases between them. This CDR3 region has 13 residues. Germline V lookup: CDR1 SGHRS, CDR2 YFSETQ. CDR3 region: CASSVLQGREQYF. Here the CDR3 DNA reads TGCGCCAGCAGCGTTTTACAGGGTCGGGAGCAGTACTTC.

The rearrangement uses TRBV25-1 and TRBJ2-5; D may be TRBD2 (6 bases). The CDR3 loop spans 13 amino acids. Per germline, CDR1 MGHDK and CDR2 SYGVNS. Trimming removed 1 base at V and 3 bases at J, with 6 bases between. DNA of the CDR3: TGTGCCAGCAGTGAATCTAGCGAAGAGACCCAGTACTTC. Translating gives CASSESSEETQYF.

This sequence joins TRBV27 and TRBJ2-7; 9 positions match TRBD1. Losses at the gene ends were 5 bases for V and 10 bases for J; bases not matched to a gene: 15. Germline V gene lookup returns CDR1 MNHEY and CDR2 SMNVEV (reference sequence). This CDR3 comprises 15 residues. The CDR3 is CASSTTPGQGRDQYF. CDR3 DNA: TGTGCCAGCAGTACGACTCCCGGACAGGGGCGCGATCAGTACTTC.

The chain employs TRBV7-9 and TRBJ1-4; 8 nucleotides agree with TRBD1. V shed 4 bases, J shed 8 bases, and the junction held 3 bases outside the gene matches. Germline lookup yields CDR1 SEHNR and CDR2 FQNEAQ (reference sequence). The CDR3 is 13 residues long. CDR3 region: CASSSAGGEKLFF. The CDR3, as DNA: TGTGCCAGCAGCTCCGCAGGGGGCGAAAAACTGTTTTTT.

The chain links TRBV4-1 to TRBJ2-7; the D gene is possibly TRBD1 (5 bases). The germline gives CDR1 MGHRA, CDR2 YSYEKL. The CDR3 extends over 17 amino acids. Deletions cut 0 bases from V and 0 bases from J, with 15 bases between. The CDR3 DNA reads TGCGCCAGCAGCCAAGAGTTCCACAGGATCCCCTCCTACGAGCAGTACTTC. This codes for CASSQEFHRIPSYEQYF.

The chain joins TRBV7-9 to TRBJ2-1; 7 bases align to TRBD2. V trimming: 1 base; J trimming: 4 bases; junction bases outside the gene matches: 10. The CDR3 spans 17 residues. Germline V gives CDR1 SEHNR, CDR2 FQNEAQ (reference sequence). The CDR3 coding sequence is TGTGCCAGCAGCTTAGAACCGACTAGCCAGTTTTACAATGAGCAGTTCTTC. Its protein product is CASSLEPTSQFYNEQFF.

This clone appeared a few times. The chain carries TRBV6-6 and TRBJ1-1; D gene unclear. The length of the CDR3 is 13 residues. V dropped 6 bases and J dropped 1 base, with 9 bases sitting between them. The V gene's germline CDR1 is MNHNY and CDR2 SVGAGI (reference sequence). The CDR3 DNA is TGTGCCAGCAGCCACCGGGAGAACACTGAAGCTTTCTTT. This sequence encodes CASSHRENTEAFF.

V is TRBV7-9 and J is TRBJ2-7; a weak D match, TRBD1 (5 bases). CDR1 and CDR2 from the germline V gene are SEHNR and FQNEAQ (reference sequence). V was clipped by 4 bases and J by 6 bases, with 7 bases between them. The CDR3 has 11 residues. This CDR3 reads CASSSGPEQYF. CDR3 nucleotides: TGTGCCAGCAGCTCAGGGCCCGAGCAGTACTTC.

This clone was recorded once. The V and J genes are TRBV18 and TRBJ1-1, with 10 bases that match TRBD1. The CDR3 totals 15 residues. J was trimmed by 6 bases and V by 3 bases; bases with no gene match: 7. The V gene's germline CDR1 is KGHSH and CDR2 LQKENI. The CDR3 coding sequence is TGTGCCAGCTCACCCCAGGGACAGGGGCGCCCTGAAGCTTTCTTT. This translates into CASSPQGQGRPEAFF.

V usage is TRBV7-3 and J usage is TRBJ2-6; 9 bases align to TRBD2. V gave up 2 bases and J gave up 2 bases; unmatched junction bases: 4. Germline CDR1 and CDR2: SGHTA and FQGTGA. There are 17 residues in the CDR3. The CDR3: CASSLGLAGTGANVLTF. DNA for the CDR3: TGTGCCAGCAGCTTAGGGCTAGCGGGGACTGGGGCCAACGTCCTGACTTTC.